The sequence of this TCR beta chain was determined in a study of T-cell memory formation after mild COVID-19. Study results and caveats: Day 15 to 85 contracting clones showed balanced CD4/CD8; day 15 to 37 expanders favored CD4+. Confirmation was lacking for SARS-CoV-2 specificity of second-wave clones that peaked on day 37. Among CD4+ contracting clones, most were CM and EM, and CD8+ ones EMRA.

Turning to this clonotype: As yet, its antigen is unknown.

TCRdb itself ran the 5' RACE reads through MiXCR, one entry per CDR3 protein. This sample carries 300,000 to 400,000 distinct CDR3 sequences, 28% of them seen once, and the ten largest clones take about 14%. This sequence originates from an adult woman who had mild COVID-19 (a few samples of this study predate the infection). Cell type and time point are not known. Sequencing was carried out using PBMCs or a T cell subset sorted from them (not recorded which).

CDR3 sequence (DNA): TGTGCCAGCAGTTACCAACCCCAGGGGGACGCCGGCTACGAGCAGTACTTC. It translates to CASSYQPQGDAGYEQYF. The chain carries TRBV6-5 and TRBJ2-7; 7 bases agree with TRBD1. The CDR3 sequence is 17 residues long. V gave up 2 bases and J gave up 3 bases; unmatched junction bases: 13. Looked up from germline, CDR1 is MNHEY and CDR2 is SVGAGI.